These T cell receptor beta chains were read from a single sample in a study of metastatic and nonmetastatic thyroid tumors. TCRdb re-called the PCR reads through MiXCR. The sample lists roughly 41,000 clones, about a sixth seen once, with 3.8% in the top ten. Sequencing used blood. The receptors were sampled from a female donor with papillary thyroid cancer or a benign thyroid nodule (not recorded which). Some clones in this sample may be carry-over from other donors' samples. CDR3s include the opening cysteine and the closing phenylalanine or tryptophan. Each record gives: clone size, V gene, J gene, D gene, CDR3 DNA, CDR3 protein. The D gene is left open where the match is weak. Clone size is given for some rows only: seen once, a few or many times, or a class if the clone is expanded.

clone_size: many
v_call: TRBV5-5
j_call: TRBJ2-5
d_call: .
cdr3_nt: TGTGCCAGCAGCTTGGCGGGAAGCGAGACCCAGTACTTC
cdr3_aa: CASSLAGSETQYF

clone_size: many
v_call: TRBV7-2
j_call: TRBJ2-5
d_call: .
cdr3_nt: TGTGCCAGCAGCTTAGTGGGACACAACCAAGAGACCCAGTACTTC
cdr3_aa: CASSLVGHNQETQYF

clone_size: few
v_call: TRBV12-3/TRBV12-4
j_call: TRBJ2-1
d_call: TRBD2
cdr3_nt: TGTGCCAGCAGTCTGATTAGCGGGAGGGACAATGAGCAGTTCTTC
cdr3_aa: CASSLISGRDNEQFF

clone_size: many
v_call: TRBV29-1
j_call: TRBJ2-4
d_call: .
cdr3_nt: TGCAGCGTTGAAGCAGGGTTAGCCAAAAACATTCAGTACTTC
cdr3_aa: CSVEAGLAKNIQYF

clone_size: many
v_call: TRBV7-3
j_call: TRBJ2-5
d_call: .
cdr3_nt: TGTGCCAGCAGCTTCTTGAGGGGCCGGTACCAAGAGACCCAGTACTTC
cdr3_aa: CASSFLRGRYQETQYF

clone_size: many
v_call: TRBV7-6
j_call: TRBJ1-5
d_call: TRBD1
cdr3_nt: TGTGCCAGCAGCCTGGGACAGCACAATCAGCCCCAGCATTTT
cdr3_aa: CASSLGQHNQPQHF

clone_size: many
v_call: TRBV29-1
j_call: TRBJ1-1
d_call: .
cdr3_nt: TGCAGCGTTGCGAGCAGGGGCGATTCGTACACTGAAGCTTTCTTT
cdr3_aa: CSVASRGDSYTEAFF

clone_size: once
v_call: TRBV5-1
j_call: TRBJ2-7
d_call: .
cdr3_nt: TGCGCCAGCGGCTCGGACATACTCTACGAGCAGTACTTC
cdr3_aa: CASGSDILYEQYF

clone_size: .
v_call: TRBV7-3
j_call: TRBJ2-7
d_call: .
cdr3_nt: TGTGCCAGCAGCCCGCCCGCTGAGGCGCCCGGGTTCGTGCAGTACTTC
cdr3_aa: CASSPPAEAPGFVQYF

clone_size: many
v_call: TRBV6-6
j_call: TRBJ2-1
d_call: TRBD2
cdr3_nt: TGTGCCAGCAGTTCCACGGGACTAGCGGGAGTGGGGGCCTACAATGAGCAGTTCTTC
cdr3_aa: CASSSTGLAGVGAYNEQFF

clone_size: many
v_call: TRBV3-1
j_call: TRBJ2-7
d_call: .
cdr3_nt: TGTGCCAGCAGTGGTTGGTTGAGTTACGAGCAGTACTTC
cdr3_aa: CASSGWLSYEQYF

clone_size: many
v_call: TRBV5-1
j_call: TRBJ2-5
d_call: .
cdr3_nt: TGCGCCAGCAGCGCGGACGGGACGACAAAAGAGACCCAGTACTTC
cdr3_aa: CASSADGTTKETQYF

clone_size: many
v_call: TRBV5-5
j_call: TRBJ2-3
d_call: TRBD1
cdr3_nt: TGTGCCAGCAGCTCAGGGACAGGGGGCGCGTCAGATACGCAGTATTTT
cdr3_aa: CASSSGTGGASDTQYF

clone_size: .
v_call: TRBV6-1
j_call: TRBJ2-3
d_call: .
cdr3_nt: TGTGCCAGCAGTCCTAGGGGGGCACGAACAGATACGCAGTATTTT
cdr3_aa: CASSPRGARTDTQYF

clone_size: many
v_call: TRBV11-1
j_call: TRBJ2-3
d_call: .
cdr3_nt: TGTGCCAGCAGCCTCTCGGCAGGGAGTGGGGATACGCAGTATTTT
cdr3_aa: CASSLSAGSGDTQYF

clone_size: many
v_call: TRBV27
j_call: TRBJ2-2
d_call: .
cdr3_nt: TGTGCCAGCAGTTTGGGCAGGGGACTCACCGGGGAGCTGTTTTTT
cdr3_aa: CASSLGRGLTGELFF

clone_size: many
v_call: TRBV10-3
j_call: TRBJ1-3
d_call: .
cdr3_nt: TGTGCCATCAGTGGGGGATTCTCTGGAAACACCATATATTTT
cdr3_aa: CAISGGFSGNTIYF

clone_size: many
v_call: TRBV7-9
j_call: TRBJ2-3
d_call: .
cdr3_nt: TGTGCCAGCAGCTTATACGATACGCAGTATTTT
cdr3_aa: CASSLYDTQYF

clone_size: many
v_call: TRBV6-1
j_call: TRBJ1-5
d_call: .
cdr3_nt: TGTGCCAGCAGCCTCACAAGTAGCAATCAGCCCCAGCATTTT
cdr3_aa: CASSLTSSNQPQHF

clone_size: .
v_call: TRBV27
j_call: TRBJ1-2
d_call: .
cdr3_nt: TGTGCCAGCAGGGGACCTACCTATGTCTACACCTTC
cdr3_aa: CASRGPTYVYTF

clone_size: .
v_call: TRBV5-8
j_call: TRBJ2-7
d_call: TRBD2
cdr3_nt: TGTGCCAGCTCACGGGGACTAGCGGAGGGCGAGCAGTACTTC
cdr3_aa: CASSRGLAEGEQYF

clone_size: many
v_call: TRBV10-3
j_call: TRBJ1-4
d_call: .
cdr3_nt: TGTGCCATCAGTGAGGGTGAAAAACTGTTTTTT
cdr3_aa: CAISEGEKLFF

clone_size: many
v_call: TRBV28
j_call: TRBJ1-2
d_call: TRBD1
cdr3_nt: TGTGCCAGCAGGAAGGACAGGGTTATCGCTGGCTACACCTTC
cdr3_aa: CASRKDRVIAGYTF

clone_size: many
v_call: TRBV6-1
j_call: TRBJ2-7
d_call: .
cdr3_nt: TGTGCCAGCCAGACAGCCTTCCTGGGACACCTATTCTACGAGCAGTACTTC
cdr3_aa: CASQTAFLGHLFYEQYF

clone_size: few
v_call: TRBV28
j_call: TRBJ2-5
d_call: .
cdr3_nt: TGTGCCAGCAGTTTCTCGTCTAGCTGGGGGCCAGGGCAAGAGACCCAGTACTTC
cdr3_aa: CASSFSSSWGPGQETQYF

clone_size: many
v_call: TRBV10-3
j_call: TRBJ1-3
d_call: TRBD1
cdr3_nt: TGTGCCATCAGTGAGCCAGGGACAGGGGGAGGAAACACCATATATTTT
cdr3_aa: CAISEPGTGGGNTIYF

clone_size: .
v_call: TRBV9
j_call: TRBJ1-5
d_call: .
cdr3_nt: TGTGCCAGCAGCGTAGGCGGGGACAATCAGCCCCAGCATTTT
cdr3_aa: CASSVGGDNQPQHF

clone_size: many
v_call: TRBV10-2
j_call: TRBJ2-7
d_call: .
cdr3_nt: TGCGCCAGCAGTAGGGATATTTACGGGTACGAGCAGTACTTC
cdr3_aa: CASSRDIYGYEQYF

clone_size: many
v_call: TRBV20-1
j_call: TRBJ2-1
d_call: .
cdr3_nt: TGCAGTGCTAGAGTACCCCTGGACAGTGGACGATCCTACAATGAGCAGTTCTTC
cdr3_aa: CSARVPLDSGRSYNEQFF

clone_size: few
v_call: TRBV11-1
j_call: TRBJ2-3
d_call: .
cdr3_nt: TGTGCCAGCAGCTTAGCGGTGTGGCCCGGCACAGATACGCAGTATTTT
cdr3_aa: CASSLAVWPGTDTQYF

clone_size: many
v_call: TRBV10-3
j_call: TRBJ2-5
d_call: TRBD2
cdr3_nt: TGTGCCACCTCGACTAGCGGGGGCCAAGAGACCCAGTACTTC
cdr3_aa: CATSTSGGQETQYF

clone_size: few
v_call: TRBV7-9
j_call: TRBJ2-7
d_call: .
cdr3_nt: TGTGCCAGCAGCTTAGATTTATCCGAGCAGTACTTC
cdr3_aa: CASSLDLSEQYF

clone_size: many
v_call: TRBV28
j_call: TRBJ2-6
d_call: .
cdr3_nt: TGTGCCAGCAGTTTCCCAGGGCGCGGGGCCAACGTCCTGACTTTC
cdr3_aa: CASSFPGRGANVLTF

clone_size: many
v_call: TRBV9
j_call: TRBJ1-6
d_call: TRBD1
cdr3_nt: TGTGCCAGCGCCCCGGGACAGGCGGATTCACCCCTCCACTTT
cdr3_aa: CASAPGQADSPLHF

clone_size: many
v_call: TRBV19
j_call: TRBJ2-7
d_call: .
cdr3_nt: TGTGCCAGTAGTAGCTTGGACAGTAGGTACGAGCAGTACTTC
cdr3_aa: CASSSLDSRYEQYF

clone_size: many
v_call: TRBV5-1
j_call: TRBJ2-1
d_call: .
cdr3_nt: TGCGCCAGCAGCTTGGTGGAGAGCTCCTACAATGAGCAGTTCTTC
cdr3_aa: CASSLVESSYNEQFF

clone_size: many
v_call: TRBV28
j_call: TRBJ1-2
d_call: .
cdr3_nt: TGTGCCAGCAGTTTAGGGGGGGGCGGCGGCTACACCTTC
cdr3_aa: CASSLGGGGGYTF

clone_size: many
v_call: TRBV28
j_call: TRBJ1-4
d_call: .
cdr3_nt: TGTGCCAGCATGGATGAAAAACTGTTTTTT
cdr3_aa: CASMDEKLFF

clone_size: many
v_call: TRBV5-4
j_call: TRBJ2-1
d_call: .
cdr3_nt: TGTGCCTGGCTAGAATTCTCCTACAATGAGCAGTTCTTC
cdr3_aa: CAWLEFSYNEQFF

clone_size: many
v_call: TRBV24-1
j_call: TRBJ2-7
d_call: TRBD1
cdr3_nt: TGTGCCACCAGTGACCCCCGGACAGGTGCCTACGAGCAGTACTTC
cdr3_aa: CATSDPRTGAYEQYF

clone_size: many
v_call: TRBV5-1
j_call: TRBJ2-5
d_call: TRBD2
cdr3_nt: TGCGCCAGCAGCTTGGAAAAGCGGGGGGCTTATGAGACCCAGTACTTC
cdr3_aa: CASSLEKRGAYETQYF

clone_size: few
v_call: TRBV18
j_call: TRBJ2-5
d_call: TRBD2
cdr3_nt: TGTGCCAGCTCACCACTTCGTTTGGGGTCGACTAGCAAAATCCAAGAGACCCAGTACTTC
cdr3_aa: CASSPLRLGSTSKIQETQYF

clone_size: .
v_call: TRBV6-2/TRBV6-3
j_call: TRBJ1-2
d_call: .
cdr3_nt: TGTGCCAGCAGTTACCCGACAGGTCTAACTGCCTTC
cdr3_aa: CASSYPTGLTAF

clone_size: few
v_call: TRBV27
j_call: TRBJ2-5
d_call: .
cdr3_nt: TGTGCCAGCAATTTAAGTTTGGTTGGAGAGACCCAGTACTTC
cdr3_aa: CASNLSLVGETQYF

clone_size: many
v_call: TRBV29-1
j_call: TRBJ2-1
d_call: .
cdr3_nt: TGCAGCGTTGTGGGAGGGGGGACCGCCGAGCAGTTCTTC
cdr3_aa: CSVVGGGTAEQFF

clone_size: many
v_call: TRBV20-1
j_call: TRBJ2-1
d_call: .
cdr3_nt: TGCAGTGCTCAAAGGGGTGAGCAGTTCTTC
cdr3_aa: CSAQRGEQFF

clone_size: .
v_call: TRBV5-1
j_call: TRBJ2-6
d_call: .
cdr3_nt: TGCGCCAGCAGCTTAAGCACCTTTTGGGGGGCCAACGTCCTGACTTTC
cdr3_aa: CASSLSTFWGANVLTF

clone_size: medium-sized
v_call: TRBV30
j_call: TRBJ1-1
d_call: .
cdr3_nt: TGTGCCTGGTCCAACCGACAGTTGATGAACACTGAAGCTTTCTTT
cdr3_aa: CAWSNRQLMNTEAFF

clone_size: .
v_call: TRBV29-1
j_call: TRBJ2-5
d_call: .
cdr3_nt: TGCATCGCCCTAGAGGGTCCAGGTGTTTTCGAGACCCAGTACTTC
cdr3_aa: CIALEGPGVFETQYF

clone_size: many
v_call: TRBV5-1
j_call: TRBJ1-1
d_call: .
cdr3_nt: TGCGCCAGCAGCTTGGCCGGTAGGGGGAACACTGAAGCTTTCTTT
cdr3_aa: CASSLAGRGNTEAFF

clone_size: many
v_call: TRBV19
j_call: TRBJ1-5
d_call: TRBD1
cdr3_nt: TGTGCCAGTAGTCCAACTGACAGGGGCAATCAGCCCCAGCATTTT
cdr3_aa: CASSPTDRGNQPQHF

clone_size: many
v_call: TRBV9
j_call: TRBJ2-5
d_call: TRBD1
cdr3_nt: TGTGCCAGCAGCCCAGGACAGGGCCAAGAGACCCAGTACTTC
cdr3_aa: CASSPGQGQETQYF

clone_size: .
v_call: TRBV30
j_call: TRBJ2-5
d_call: .
cdr3_nt: TGTGCCTGGAGAATGGATGGTGAGACCCAGTACTTC
cdr3_aa: CAWRMDGETQYF